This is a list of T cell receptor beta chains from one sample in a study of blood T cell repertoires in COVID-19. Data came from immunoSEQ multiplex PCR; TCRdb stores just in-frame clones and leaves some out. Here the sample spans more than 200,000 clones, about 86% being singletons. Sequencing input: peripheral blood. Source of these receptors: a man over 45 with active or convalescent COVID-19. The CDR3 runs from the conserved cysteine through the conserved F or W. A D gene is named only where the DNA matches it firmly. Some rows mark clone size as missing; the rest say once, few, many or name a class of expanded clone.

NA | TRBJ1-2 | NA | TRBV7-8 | TGTGCCAGCAGCCCTCTCACAGAAGCTAACTATGGCTACACCTTC | CASSPLTEANYGYTF
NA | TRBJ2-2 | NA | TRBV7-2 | TGTGCCAGCAGCTTAGCGGGGGGGCCCGGGGAGCTGTTTTTT | CASSLAGGPGELFF
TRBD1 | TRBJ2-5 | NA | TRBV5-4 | TGTGCCAGCAGCAAAACAGGGGCTGAGACCCAGTACTTC | CASSKTGAETQYF
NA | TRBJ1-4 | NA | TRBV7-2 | TGTGCCAGCAGCTTACGGAGGCAGAATGAAAAACTGTTTTTT | CASSLRRQNEKLFF
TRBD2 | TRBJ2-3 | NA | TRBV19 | TGTGCCAGTAGGGGGACTGAAGCGGGGGACTCAGATACGCAGTATTTT | CASRGTEAGDSDTQYF
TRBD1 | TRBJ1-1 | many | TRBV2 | TGTGCCAGCAGAGAGACAGGGGGAGCTTTCTTT | CASRETGGAFF
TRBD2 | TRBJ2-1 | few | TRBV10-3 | TGTGCCATCAGTGGTAGTAGCGGGGACAATGAGCAGTTCTTC | CAISGSSGDNEQFF
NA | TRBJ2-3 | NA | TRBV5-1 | TGCGCCAGCACCACAGGGAGTAATACGCAGTATTTT | CASTTGSNTQYF
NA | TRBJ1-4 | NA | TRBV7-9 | TGTGCCAGCAGCTTAGCGCAGGGTCTTTTCGCAACTAATGAAAAACTGTTTTTT | CASSLAQGLFATNEKLFF
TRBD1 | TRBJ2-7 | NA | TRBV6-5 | TGTGCCAGCAGAGGACAGGCCTACGAGCAGTACTTC | CASRGQAYEQYF
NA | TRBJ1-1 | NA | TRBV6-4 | TGTGCCAGCAGTGAACAGAGGAACACTGAAGCTTTCTTT | CASSEQRNTEAFF
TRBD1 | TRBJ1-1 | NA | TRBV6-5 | TGTGCCAGCAGGGGACAGGGGGCAGGGGAAACTGAAGCTTTCTTT | CASRGQGAGETEAFF
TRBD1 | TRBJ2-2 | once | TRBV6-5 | TGTGCCAGCATCGGGACAGGGCCCCCCGGGGAGCTGTTTTTT | CASIGTGPPGELFF
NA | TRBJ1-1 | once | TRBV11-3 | TGTGCCAGCAGCAAGGAGGACAGATACACTGAAGCTTTCTTT | CASSKEDRYTEAFF
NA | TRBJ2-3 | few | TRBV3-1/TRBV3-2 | TGTGCCAGCAGCCAAGGTAGTCGCGGAACGCAGTATTTT | CASSQGSRGTQYF
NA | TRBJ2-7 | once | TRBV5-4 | TGTGCCAGCAGCTTGGACAGTGTGCTTCAGTACTTC | CASSLDSVLQYF
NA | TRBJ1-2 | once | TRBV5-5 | TGTGCCAGCAGCTCGGACGGGGGAGTTGGGTATGGCTACACCTTC | CASSSDGGVGYGYTF
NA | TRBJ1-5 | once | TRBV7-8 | TGTGCCAGCAGCCAGAGTAATCAGCCCCAGCATTTT | CASSQSNQPQHF
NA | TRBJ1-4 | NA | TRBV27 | TGTGCCAGCAGTTTAATGGGGGGTGAAAAACTGTTTTTT | CASSLMGGEKLFF